The 24 T cell receptor beta chains below were found in one sample sequenced in a study of response to subunit inactivated influenza vaccine. TCRdb reprocessed the RT-PCR reads with MiXCR, giving one entry per CDR3 protein. The sample includes 650,000 to 800,000 distinct CDR3 sequences, approximately 17% of them seen just once. Sequenced here: PBMCs from blood, sampled 4 to 6 days after vaccination. The receptor set was obtained from a man aged 50 to 59 who received an inactivated influenza vaccine.

The V call is TRBV7-2, the J call TRBJ2-7; possible D gene TRBD1, 5 bases. CDR1 is SGHTA, CDR2 FQGNSA, per germline. The germline V and J ends were trimmed by 0 bases and 3 bases, with 9 bases remaining between them. CDR3 size: 14 residues. CDR3 protein: CASSLARRGYEQYF. The CDR3, as DNA: TGTGCCAGCAGCTTAGCGCGTAGGGGCTACGAGCAGTACTTC.

This clonotype was seen repeatedly, ten times or more. V and J are TRBV10-3 and TRBJ1-2; 10 bases are a match to TRBD1. The CDR3 totals 17 residues. Germline lookup yields CDR1 ENHRY and CDR2 SYGVKD. J was trimmed by 4 bases and V by 2 bases; bases with no gene match: 10. DNA of the CDR3: TGTGCCATCAGTGAGCCGGGATGGGACAGGGGCGCCTATGGCTACACCTTC. It is translated as CAISEPGWDRGAYGYTF.

The chain joins TRBV10-3 to TRBJ2-3, with D possibly TRBD2 on 5 matching bases. The CDR3 covers 15 residues. Germline V lookup: CDR1 ENHRY, CDR2 SYGVKD. V was cut by 6 bases and J by 0 bases, with 13 bases left in between. Written as DNA, the CDR3 is TGTGCCATCAGGTCTGGACTTGCTAGCACAGATACGCAGTATTTT. Amino acids: CAIRSGLASTDTQYF.

The V gene is TRBV6-2 or TRBV6-3, the J gene TRBJ2-7; 7 bases line up with TRBD1. Trimming took 6 bases from V and 2 from J; bases not matched to a gene: 7. This CDR3 is built from 14 residues. Germline CDR1 and CDR2: MNHEY and SVGEGT. The CDR3 is CASSHLGTAYEQYF. Here the CDR3 DNA reads TGTGCCAGCAGCCACCTCGGGACAGCCTACGAGCAGTACTTC.

This clonotype was seen a few times. This sequence joins TRBV6-2 or TRBV6-3 and TRBJ2-1; 10 nucleotides match TRBD2. The trim removed 5 bases at V and 8 bases at J, leaving 15 bases unmatched. Germline V lookup: CDR1 MNHEY, CDR2 SVGEGT. This CDR3 is 17 amino acids long. CDR3 residues: CASSGASGRTREDEQFF. The CDR3 coding sequence is TGTGCCAGCAGTGGGGCTAGCGGGAGAACCCGAGAAGATGAGCAGTTCTTC.

The chain links TRBV12-3 or TRBV12-4 to TRBJ2-7, with D perhaps matching TRBD2 (6 bases). V was pared by 5 bases and J by 0 bases, with 14 bases between. The CDR3 loop spans 15 amino acids. For the CDR3, the DNA is TGTGCCAGCAGTATGGGACTCCTCCTCTCCTACGAGCAGTACTTC. Protein sequence: CASSMGLLLSYEQYF.

V usage is TRBV9 and J usage is TRBJ2-7, with 8 bases lining up with TRBD2. CDR3 size: 15 residues. Germline V CDR1 and CDR2: SGDLS, YYNGEE. J gave up 2 bases and V 5 bases, and 9 bases lay outside the gene matches. CDR3 nucleotides: TGTGCCAGCAGGGGAACCGGGACTAGGCCCTACGAGCAGTACTTC. Translated, it gives CASRGTGTRPYEQYF. The whole variable domain, remainder taken from reference TRBV9 and TRBJ2-7, is DSGVTQTPKHLITATGQRVTLRCSPRSGDLSVYWYQQSLDQGLQFLIQYYNGEERAKGNILERFSAQQFPDLHSELNLSSLELGDSALYFCASRGTGTRPYEQYFGPGTRLTVT.

This chain joins TRBV6-2 or TRBV6-3 and TRBJ2-7, with 11 bases matching TRBD1. Trimming removed 5 bases from V and 3 bases from J; junction bases left unmatched: 6. CDR3 length: 15 amino acids. CDR1 and CDR2 (germline): MNHEY, SVGEGT. As DNA, the CDR3 is TGTGCCAGCAGTATCCCGGGACAGGGGGTCTACGAGCAGTACTTC. Translating it yields CASSIPGQGVYEQYF.

In this sample, this clonotype turned up a few times. The V call is TRBV29-1, the J call TRBJ2-2; D is possibly TRBD1 (5 bases). The germline gives CDR1 SQVTM, CDR2 ANQGSEA. Trimming stripped 4 bases from V and 6 bases from J, with 9 bases between. This CDR3 comprises 12 residues. CDR3 sequence reads: CSVVPGPGELFF. CDR3 DNA: TGCAGCGTTGTACCAGGGCCCGGGGAGCTGTTTTTT.

About this clonotype: One end of the junction fails to match germline, which may point to a read error. This sequence joins TRBV27 and TRBJ2-1, with 14 bases aligning to TRBD2. Per the germline V gene, CDR1 is MNHEY and CDR2 is SMNVEV (reference sequence). The length of the CDR3 is 16 residues. The CDR3 spells CASRALGLAGVNEQLF. CDR3 in DNA: TGTGCCAGCAGAGCCCTGGGACTAGCGGGAGTTAATGAGCAGTTATTC.

This clonotype was found once. This chain joins TRBV5-6 and TRBJ2-3; D assignment may be TRBD1 or TRBD2 (6 bases each). CDR3 length: 15 amino acids. The germline V and J ends were trimmed by 0 bases and 5 bases, with 13 bases remaining between them. Looked up from germline, CDR1 is SGHDT and CDR2 is YYEEEE. The CDR3 bases are TGTGCCAGCAGCTTGGATCCGGGGGCGGTAGATACGCAGTATTTT. Its protein product is CASSLDPGAVDTQYF.

The gene calls are TRBV9 and TRBJ2-5; 10 nucleotides align to TRBD2. The CDR3 totals 16 residues. V was pared by 1 base and J by 2 bases, with 5 bases of the junction left unmatched. Germline loops: CDR1 SGDLS, CDR2 YYNGEE. CDR3 in amino acids: CASSVTSGTGQETQYF. In DNA, the CDR3 is TGTGCCAGCAGCGTAACTAGCGGGACGGGACAAGAGACCCAGTACTTC.

The V gene is TRBV3-1, the J gene TRBJ1-1; no firm D call. CDR3 size: 14 residues. The germline V gene encodes CDR1 LGHDT and CDR2 YNNKEL (reference sequence). Trimming pared 7 bases from V and 1 base from J, leaving 13 bases between. The CDR3 is CASIGGGQNTEAFF. For the CDR3, the DNA is TGTGCCAGCATCGGAGGAGGGCAGAACACTGAAGCTTTCTTT.

The gene calls are TRBV29-1 and TRBJ2-1; no definite D call. Per the germline V gene, CDR1 is SQVTM and CDR2 is ANQGSEA. This CDR3 is built from 16 residues. This CDR3 is CSASDPSPLTYNEQFF. The CDR3, as DNA: TGCAGTGCCAGTGACCCCTCACCTCTTACCTACAATGAGCAGTTCTTC.

This clonotype appeared a few times. This chain links TRBV20-1 with TRBJ1-4; D is unresolved. Trimming left V 6 bases short and J 0 bases short, with 11 bases between. The CDR3 consists of 14 residues. Germline-derived CDR1 and CDR2 are DFQATT and SNEGSKA (reference sequence). The CDR3 nucleotides are TGCAGTGCGAGGACGGCTGCAACTAATGAAAAACTGTTTTTT. Encoded protein: CSARTAATNEKLFF.

The chain joins TRBV6-1 to TRBJ2-1; 13 bases align to TRBD2. The CDR3 spans 15 residues. Germline CDR1 MNHNS, CDR2 SASEGT. The V gene end was trimmed by 6 bases and the J gene end by 5 bases; junction bases not matched to a gene: 4. The CDR3 region has the DNA TGTGCCAGCAGAGGACTAGCGGGGGCCAACAATGAGCAGTTCTTC. This translates into CASRGLAGANNEQFF.

The chain combines TRBV5-4 with TRBJ2-5; tentative D call: TRBD1 (6 bases). Germline lookup yields CDR1 SGHNT and CDR2 YYREEE (reference sequence). The CDR3 length is 14 residues. V was pared by 6 bases and J by 3 bases, with 15 bases between. Here the CDR3 DNA reads TGTGCCAGCAACGAAGGGGGACACAAAGAGACCCAGTACTTC. The encoded protein is CASNEGGHKETQYF.

This clonotype has more than one count but fewer than ten. The chain combines TRBV12-3 or TRBV12-4 with TRBJ2-1; D is unclear. The CDR3 has 11 amino acids. Trimming removed 7 bases from V and 8 bases from J, with 9 bases in between. CDR3 coding DNA: TGTGCCAGCAAGTTTGTCGATGAGCAGTTCTTC. It specifies CASKFVDEQFF.

This chain uses TRBV13 with TRBJ2-1; TRBD2 matches 9 bases. CDR1 and CDR2 (germline): PRHDT, FYEKMQ (reference sequence). V trimming: 4 bases; J trimming: 8 bases; junction bases outside the gene matches: 9. The CDR3 contains 15 residues. The CDR3 DNA reads as TGTGCCAGCAGCTCCGGACTAGCGCAGGCCCATGAGCAGTTCTTC. Amino acids: CASSSGLAQAHEQFF.

This clonotype came up a few times. The chain uses TRBV4-2 and TRBJ1-5; 8 bases agree with TRBD1. Unmatched junction bases numbered 5, after V lost 0 bases and J lost 4 bases. The CDR3 length is 16 residues. The V gene's germline CDR1 is LGHNA and CDR2 YNFKEQ. The CDR3 sequence is CASSQEPQGGNQPQHF. The DNA for the CDR3 is TGTGCCAGCAGCCAAGAACCACAGGGGGGTAATCAGCCCCAGCATTTT.

The chain employs TRBV24-1 and TRBJ2-3; D is uncertain. The CDR3 is made up of 17 amino acids. Looked up from germline, CDR1 is KGHDR and CDR2 is SFDVKD. V was cut by 2 bases and J by 4 bases, with 18 bases left in between. The CDR3 sequence is CATSDSLGRVWADTQYF. The CDR3 DNA sequence: TGTGCCACCAGTGATTCCCTCGGAAGGGTTTGGGCAGATACGCAGTATTTT.

The chain recombines TRBV28 with TRBJ1-6, with 7 bases aligning to TRBD1. The CDR3 is 13 residues long. V trimming: 9 bases; J trimming: 5 bases; junction bases outside the gene matches: 4. CDR1 and CDR2 (germline): MDHEN, SYDVKM. Written as DNA, the CDR3 is TGTGCCAGTCAGACAGGGAATAATTCACCCCTCCACTTT. Protein product: CASQTGNNSPLHF.

This clonotype was detected a few times. The genes are TRBV12-3 or TRBV12-4 and TRBJ2-1; 10 bases are a match to TRBD2. The trim removed 6 bases at V and 13 bases at J, leaving 18 bases unmatched. This CDR3 spans 16 amino acids. The CDR3 coding sequence is TGTGCCAGCAGCCACGAACCGGGACTAGCGCCCCCGGGACAGTTCTTC. Translating gives CASSHEPGLAPPGQFF.

This chain connects TRBV7-9 to TRBJ2-1, with D uncertain. Between the trimmed V and J ends, which lost 5 bases and 10 bases, there was a span of 12 bases. The CDR3 loop spans 12 amino acids. Germline values: CDR1 SEHNR, CDR2 FQNEAQ (reference sequence). CDR3 coding DNA: TGTGCCAGCAGCCCTCCGATCGAGGAGCAGTTCTTC. Translation gives CASSPPIEEQFF.